In its sample, the clone carrying this T cell receptor beta chain was seen many times. Its antigen is not known. The CDR3 extends over 11 amino acids. The germline V gene has CDR1 DFQATT and CDR2 SNEGSKA (reference sequence). Trimming removed 3 bases from V and 4 bases from J, with 6 bases in between. TCRdb ran MiXCR on the 5' RACE reads and lists one entry per CDR3 protein. The profile shows tens of thousands of distinct CDR3 sequences, around 3.4% of them singletons. This specimen belongs to a study of neurological immune-mediated disorders. For the study at large: Among approximately 34 multiple sclerosis patients, about 31 were relapsing-remitting and 3 were secondary progressive.

Findings of the study overall: TCR clonal expansion peaked in HTLV-1-associated myelopathy patients and was lowest in multiple sclerosis patients.

Sample: PBMCs. This TCR was sampled from a man between 40 and 49 years old with multiple sclerosis. The gene calls are TRBV20-1 and TRBJ2-5; D not resolved. CDR3 protein: CSASRLETQYF. The CDR3 DNA sequence: TGCAGTGCTAGCAGATTAGAGACCCAGTACTTC.